This is a list of T cell receptor beta chains from one sample in a study of OX40 agonist ivuxolimab in advanced cancers. Method: immunoSEQ multiplex PCR; TCRdb's copy keeps in-frame clones and lacks some. The sample has approximately 49,000 clones; under 90% are singletons. Sequencing used CD4+ or CD8+ T cells sorted from blood, obtained in a trial of the OX40 agonist ivuxolimab. The receptors were sampled from an adult with an advanced solid tumor such as melanoma, head and neck, liver or kidney cancer. Each CDR3 is given with its conserved first and last residue. A D gene is named only where the DNA matches it firmly. Size values are once, few and many counts, or a class for expanded clones, and some rows have none.

TRBJ2-1	TRBV7-2	NA	NA	TGTGCCAGCAACGTGGGGGGTTCCTACAATGAGCAGTTCTTC	CASNVGGSYNEQFF
TRBJ1-5	TRBV4-3	few	NA	TGCGCCAGCAGCCGACGGGCTAATCAGCCCCAGCATTTT	CASSRRANQPQHF
TRBJ2-1	TRBV6-1	once	TRBD2	TGTGCCAGCAGTGTAGGACTAGCGGGAGACAATGAGCAGTTCTTC	CASSVGLAGDNEQFF
TRBJ2-1	TRBV27	few	TRBD2	TGTGCCAGCAGGCCCTCCTACTCTAGCGGGACGAGCTCCTACAATGAGCAGTTCTTC	CASRPSYSSGTSSYNEQFF
TRBJ2-7	TRBV6-5	NA	NA	TGTGCCAGCAGCTCGGGACCACCTCCCTACGAGCAGTACTTC	CASSSGPPPYEQYF
TRBJ1-5	TRBV19	NA	NA	TGTGCCAGTAGTATTCTGGGGGGTCAGCCCCAGCATTTT	CASSILGGQPQHF
TRBJ2-1	TRBV15	once	NA	TGTGCCGGTTCCGACCGTTACTACAATGAGCAGTTCTTC	CAGSDRYYNEQFF
TRBJ2-7	TRBV25-1	NA	TRBD1	TGTGCCAGCAGTGAGGGACAGGGCGGCTACGAGCAGTACTTC	CASSEGQGGYEQYF
TRBJ2-7	TRBV6-5	NA	NA	TGTGCCAGCAGTTACTCAGGTGCCGGCGAGCAGTACTTC	CASSYSGAGEQYF
TRBJ2-1	TRBV14	NA	NA	TGTGCCAGCAGCCTGTCCTACAATGAGCAGTTCTTC	CASSLSYNEQFF
TRBJ2-3	TRBV9	few	NA	TGTGCCAGCAGCTTGAGAGGATCTAGCACAGATACGCAGTATTTT	CASSLRGSSTDTQYF
TRBJ1-1	TRBV28	NA	NA	TGTGCCAGCAGTCGGAACACTGAAGCTTTCTTT	CASSRNTEAFF